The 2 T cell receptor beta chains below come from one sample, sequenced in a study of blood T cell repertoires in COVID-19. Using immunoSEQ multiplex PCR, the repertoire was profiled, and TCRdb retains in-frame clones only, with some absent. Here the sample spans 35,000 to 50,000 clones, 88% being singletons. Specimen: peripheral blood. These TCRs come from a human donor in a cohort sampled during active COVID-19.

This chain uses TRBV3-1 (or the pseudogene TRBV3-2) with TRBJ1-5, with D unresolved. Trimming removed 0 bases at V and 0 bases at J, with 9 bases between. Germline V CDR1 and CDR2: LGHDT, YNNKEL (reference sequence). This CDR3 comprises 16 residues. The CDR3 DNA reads TGTGCCAGCAGCCAAGACAGGTCATTTAGCAATCAGCCCCAGCATTTT. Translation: CASSQDRSFSNQPQHF.

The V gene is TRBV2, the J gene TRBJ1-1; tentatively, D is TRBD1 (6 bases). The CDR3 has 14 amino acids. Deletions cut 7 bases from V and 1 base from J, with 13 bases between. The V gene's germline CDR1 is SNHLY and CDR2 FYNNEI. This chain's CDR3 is CASTGDRWNTEAFF. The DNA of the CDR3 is TGTGCCAGCACCGGAGACAGGTGGAACACTGAAGCTTTCTTT.